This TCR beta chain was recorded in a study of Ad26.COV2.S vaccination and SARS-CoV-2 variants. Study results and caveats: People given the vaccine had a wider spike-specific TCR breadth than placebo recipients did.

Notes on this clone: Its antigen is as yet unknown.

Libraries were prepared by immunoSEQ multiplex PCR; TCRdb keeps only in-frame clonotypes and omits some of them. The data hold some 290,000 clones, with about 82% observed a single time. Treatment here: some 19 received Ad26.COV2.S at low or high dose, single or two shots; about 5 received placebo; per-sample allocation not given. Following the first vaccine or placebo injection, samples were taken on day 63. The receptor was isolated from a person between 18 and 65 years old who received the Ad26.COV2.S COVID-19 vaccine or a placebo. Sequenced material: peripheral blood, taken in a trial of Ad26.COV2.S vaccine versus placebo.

The CDR3 spells CASSVDRYYGYTF. The CDR3 DNA is TGTGCCAGCAGTGTGGACAGGTACTATGGCTACACCTTC. The V gene is TRBV28, the J gene TRBJ1-2; 7 nucleotides line up with TRBD1. Germline loops: CDR1 MDHEN, CDR2 SYDVKM. The CDR3 sequence is 13 residues long. After removal of 5 bases from V and 3 bases from J, the junction contained 3 bases not matched to a gene.